This T cell receptor (beta chain) was identified in a study of T cells in Graves' hyperthyroidism and ophthalmopathy. Study observations and caveats: Prediction of ophthalmopathy progression came a median around 7.1 months pre-onset.

Researchers amplified the TCR beta CDR3 regions from RNA transcripts. The study used the HTBI primer set for a first-round RT-PCR of the TCR CDR3. Via MiXCR, TCRdb re-called the multiplex PCR reads, giving one row per CDR3 protein. This sample has around 620,000 distinct CDR3 sequences, with 11% to 15% found just once. On this clonotype itself: Its target is not known.

The junction had 8 bases not matched to a gene; V was cut back by 2 bases and J by 6 bases. This CDR3 has 15 amino acids. The J gene is TRBJ2-7, the V gene TRBV12-3 or TRBV12-4, with 9 bases identical to TRBD2. This receptor was obtained from a woman between 18 and 29 years old with Graves' ophthalmopathy. Material for sequencing was blood. The CDR3 protein is CASSLLAGLRGEQYF. The CDR3 nucleotides read TGTGCCAGCAGTTTACTAGCGGGGTTGAGGGGCGAGCAGTACTTC.